Sequencing of this TCR beta chain was carried out in a study of metastatic and nonmetastatic thyroid tumors. Study as a whole: Thyroid patients, malignant and benign, had repertoires compared across blood and tumor or nodule tissue.

This clone came up many times. From the PCR reads, TCRdb re-called clones with MiXCR. The sample has around 19,000 clones; 15% to 20% are singletons. Germline lookup yields CDR1 GTSNPN and CDR2 SVGIG (reference sequence). With 2 bases clipped from V and 6 bases from J, the junction kept 12 bases outside the gene matches. The CDR3 is 15 amino acids. Each patient went into thyroid surgery without having received any treatment. This chain links TRBV30 with TRBJ1-1; 7 bases align to TRBD1. The specimen was tumor tissue. This clonotype was obtained from a female donor with papillary thyroid cancer or a benign thyroid nodule (not recorded which). Some clones in this sample may be carry-over from other donors' samples. The CDR3 DNA is TGTGCCTGGAGTTATGACGACAGCCAGGGGGCTGAAGCTTTCTTT. It codes for CAWSYDDSQGAEAFF. Using reference TRBV30 and TRBJ1-1 for the parts outside the CDR3, the full variable domain is SQTIHQWPATLVQPVGSPLSLECTVEGTSNPNLYWYRQAAGRGLQLLFYSVGIGQISSEVPQNLSASRPQDRQFILSSKKLLLSDSGFYLCAWSYDDSQGAEAFFGQGTRLTVV.